Listed here are 30 T cell receptor beta chains from one sample, sequenced in a study of T cell responses to AZD1222 COVID-19 vaccine. Sequencing used immunoSEQ multiplex PCR; TCRdb keeps in-frame clones, though not all of them. The repertoire includes over 200,000 clones, around 94% of them detected once, and around 1.8% sits in the top ten. The material sequenced was peripheral blood, taken 28 days after the second dose of the MenACWY control vaccine. The origin of the receptors is an adult who received the MenACWY meningococcal vaccine as a control.

The chain employs TRBV28 and TRBJ2-6, with D maybe TRBD2 (6 bases). The CDR3 is 15 amino acids. The germline V and J ends were trimmed by 6 bases and 1 base, with 10 bases remaining between them. Per the germline V gene, CDR1 is MDHEN and CDR2 is SYDVKM. The CDR3 DNA reads as TGTGCCAGCAGGGGAGGATTTTCTGGGGCCAACGTCCTGACTTTC. It translates to CASRGGFSGANVLTF.

The chain is built from TRBV27 and TRBJ2-1, with D possibly TRBD2 on 5 matching bases. V was cut by 5 bases and J by 3 bases, with 11 bases left in between. This CDR3 region has 14 residues. Germline CDR1 and CDR2: MNHEY and SMNVEV (reference sequence). For the CDR3, the DNA is TGTGCCAGCAGTCCCCGGGGTGTCTACAATGAGCAGTTCTTC. Amino acids: CASSPRGVYNEQFF.

The chain is built from TRBV4-2 and TRBJ2-5; TRBD1 aligns across 8 bases. The junction had 6 bases not matched to a gene; V was cut back by 1 base and J by 5 bases. The germline V gene encodes CDR1 LGHNA and CDR2 YNFKEQ. The CDR3 length is 15 residues. The CDR3 DNA is TGTGCCAGCAGCCAAGGGCAGGGGGCAGGGGAGACCCAGTACTTC. This encodes CASSQGQGAGETQYF.

The chain couples TRBV5-6 to TRBJ1-5, with 8 bases matching TRBD1. The ends lost 4 bases at V and 2 bases at J; junction bases unmatched: 11. The CDR3 is made up of 17 amino acids. Per germline, CDR1 SGHDT and CDR2 YYEEEE. This CDR3 reads CASSLRRTGFGNQPQHF. CDR3 bases: TGTGCCAGCAGCCTAAGACGGACAGGGTTTGGCAATCAGCCCCAGCATTTT.

The CDR3 DNA reads TGCGCCAGCAGTTACACAGGGTTTCCTGGTGAGCAGTACTTC. It specifies CASSYTGFPGEQYF. The chain links TRBV5-1 to TRBJ2-7; D is perhaps TRBD1 (6 bases). CDR3 length: 14 residues. V lost 5 bases to trimming and J lost 7 bases, with 19 bases between them. The germline gives CDR1 SGHRS, CDR2 YFSETQ. The full variable domain, in which reference TRBV5-1 and TRBJ2-7 provide the parts outside the CDR3, is KAGVTQTPRYLIKTRGQQVTLSCSPISGHRSVSWYQQTPGQGLQFLFEYFSETQRNKGNFPGRFSGRQFSNSRSEMNVSTLELGDSALYLCASSYTGFPGEQYFGPGTRLTVT.

V usage is TRBV28 and J usage is TRBJ1-5; tentatively, D is TRBD1 (6 bases). CDR3 length: 14 residues. The V end lost 8 bases, the J end lost 4 bases, and 15 bases lay between the germline ends. Germline CDR1 is MDHEN and CDR2 is SYDVKM. CDR3 nucleotides: TGTGCCAGCGGCGGCAGGGGTAGGAATCAGCCCCAGCATTTT. Translating gives CASGGRGRNQPQHF.

CDR3 region: CASSIIRIGFYEQYF. Written as DNA, the CDR3 is TGTGCCAGCAGCATTATCCGCATCGGGTTTTACGAGCAGTACTTC. The chain is built from TRBV7-2 and TRBJ2-7; D gene ambiguous. Trimming shortened V by 5 bases and J by 4 bases, and 18 bases separated the two germline ends. The CDR3 is 15 amino acids. Per germline, CDR1 SGHTA and CDR2 FQGNSA.

The chain couples TRBV7-9 to TRBJ1-5; D is uncertain. The CDR3 covers 15 residues. Germline V lookup: CDR1 SEHNR, CDR2 FQNEAQ (reference sequence). The V gene lost 2 bases and the J gene lost 0 bases, with 8 bases spanning the gap. CDR3 in amino acids: CASSLYGDSNQPQHF. As DNA, the CDR3 is TGTGCCAGCAGCTTATACGGAGATAGCAATCAGCCCCAGCATTTT.

The CDR3 sequence: CAISDPGREDQYF. The DNA for the CDR3 is TGTGCCATCAGTGACCCGGGCAGGGAGGACCAGTACTTC. V and J are TRBV10-3 and TRBJ2-5; D is possibly TRBD2 (6 bases). In germline, CDR1 is ENHRY, CDR2 SYGVKD. This CDR3 has 13 residues. Trimming cost V 3 bases and J 10 bases, with 15 bases left between them.

The genes are TRBV6-2 or TRBV6-3 and TRBJ2-7; D ambiguous. The germline CDR1 and CDR2 sequences are MNHEY and SVGEGT. Trimming removed 6 bases at V and 0 bases at J, with 9 bases between. The CDR3 loop spans 13 amino acids. CDR3 loop: CASSRQASYEQYF. The CDR3, as DNA: TGTGCCAGCAGCCGGCAGGCCTCCTACGAGCAGTACTTC.

V is TRBV5-4 and J is TRBJ2-2; TRBD1 might be the D (5 bases). The CDR3 sequence is 15 residues long. Trimming cost V 2 bases and J 1 base, with 9 bases left between them. From germline, CDR1 is SGHNT and CDR2 YYREEE (reference sequence). In DNA, the CDR3 is TGTGCCAGCAGCTTTAAAAGGGGGAACACCGGGGAGCTGTTTTTT. Translated: CASSFKRGNTGELFF. The whole variable domain, filled in from reference TRBV5-4 and TRBJ2-2, reads ETGVTQSPTHLIKTRGQQVTLRCSSQSGHNTVSWYQQALGQGPQFIFQYYREEENGRGNFPPRFSGLQFPNYSSELNVNALELDDSALYLCASSFKRGNTGELFFGEGSRLTVL.

The chain employs TRBV27 and TRBJ1-2; tentative D call: TRBD1 (6 bases). The CDR3 is 16 amino acids. Per germline, CDR1 MNHEY and CDR2 SMNVEV (reference sequence). V lost 5 bases, J lost 4 bases, and 20 bases lay in between. CDR3 DNA sequence: TGTGCCAGCAGTCGATCGGGGCAGGGCAGGGGCTATGGCTACACCTTC. Protein product: CASSRSGQGRGYGYTF.

The V gene is TRBV10-3, the J gene TRBJ1-5, with a possible D match to TRBD1 (5 bases). There are 13 residues in the CDR3. V lost 10 bases to trimming and J lost 7 bases, with 17 bases between them. Germline assignment: CDR1 ENHRY and CDR2 SYGVKD. CDR3 loop: CASHGGSDQPQHF. The CDR3 coding sequence is TGTGCCAGTCACGGGGGATCGGACCAGCCCCAGCATTTT.

This clone was recorded once. The same CDR3 arises from other DNA sequences in this sample as well. V and J are TRBV6-2 or TRBV6-3 and TRBJ2-7; D may be TRBD1 (6 bases). Looked up from germline, CDR1 is MNHEY and CDR2 is SVGEGT. The V and J ends lost 0 bases and 7 bases respectively, with 10 bases between them. The CDR3 has 13 residues. The CDR3 DNA reads TGTGCCAGCAGTTACTCCGCCAGGGGAGAGCAGTACTTC. Residues: CASSYSARGEQYF.

The chain combines TRBV29-1 with TRBJ2-5; D unclear. The CDR3 contains 12 residues. Trimming removed 4 bases from V and 4 bases from J, with 10 bases in between. The germline V gene encodes CDR1 SQVTM and CDR2 ANQGSEA. CDR3 DNA sequence: TGCAGCGTTGGTCAGAACCCAGAGACCCAGTACTTC. Translating it yields CSVGQNPETQYF.

This rearrangement joins TRBV7-2 to TRBJ2-5, with 8 bases aligning to TRBD1. The germline V gene has CDR1 SGHTA and CDR2 FQGNSA. This CDR3 is 14 amino acids long. The V and J ends lost 5 bases and 8 bases, in that order; junction bases with no gene match: 10. CDR3 bases: TGTGCCAGCAGCATACAGGGGGACGGGGGAACCCAGTACTTC. Protein product: CASSIQGDGGTQYF.

The genes are TRBV3-1 (or the pseudogene TRBV3-2) and TRBJ1-2; no definite D call. This CDR3 is built from 16 residues. Germline V gene lookup returns CDR1 LGHDT and CDR2 YNNKEL (reference sequence). V dropped 4 bases and J dropped 5 bases, with 20 bases sitting between them. CDR3 region: CASSPPISGFGYGYTF. CDR3 coding DNA: TGTGCCAGCAGCCCTCCAATTTCGGGTTTTGGGTATGGCTACACCTTC.

This clone showed up just once. The chain recombines TRBV2 with TRBJ2-7; D uncertain. CDR3 size: 14 residues. Germline-derived CDR1 and CDR2 are SNHLY and FYNNEI. Trimming took off 6 bases at V and 0 bases at J, with 12 bases between the two ends. The CDR3: CASRVGQSSYEQYF. The CDR3 DNA is TGTGCCAGCAGGGTCGGGCAGAGCTCCTACGAGCAGTACTTC.

J is TRBJ1-5 and V is TRBV23-1; D uncertain. TRBV23-1 is known as an ORF, though its function is uncertain. V lost 0 bases to trimming and J lost 7 bases, with 4 bases between them. The CDR3 has 12 amino acids. The CDR3 loop reads CASSQSRQPQHF. CDR3 DNA: TGCGCCAGCAGTCAATCTCGACAGCCCCAGCATTTT.

The gene calls are TRBV7-9 and TRBJ2-7; perhaps TRBD2 as D (6 bases). Per germline, CDR1 SEHNR and CDR2 FQNEAQ (reference sequence). This CDR3 contains 13 residues. The V and J ends lost 3 bases and 6 bases respectively, with 12 bases between them. As DNA, the CDR3 is TGTGCCAGCAGCTTCGGAGGGACGGGCGAGCAGTACTTC. Translating gives CASSFGGTGEQYF.

The rearrangement uses TRBV7-9 and TRBJ2-4, with TRBD1 matching over 7 bases. Trimming took 6 bases from V and 0 from J; bases not matched to a gene: 8. Germline V gives CDR1 SEHNR, CDR2 FQNEAQ (reference sequence). The CDR3 is 16 residues long. Here the CDR3 reads CASSSGQPLAKNIQYF. The CDR3 nucleotides read TGTGCCAGCAGTTCGGGACAGCCACTAGCCAAAAACATTCAGTACTTC.

The CDR3: CAWSPTGGASGYTF. In DNA form, the CDR3 reads TGTGCCTGGAGTCCGACAGGGGGCGCGTCTGGCTACACCTTC. The gene calls are TRBV30 and TRBJ1-2; 10 nucleotides match TRBD1. J was trimmed by 7 bases and V by 2 bases; bases with no gene match: 7. Germline V lookup: CDR1 GTSNPN, CDR2 SVGIG (reference sequence). This CDR3 comprises 14 residues.

In this sample, this clone turned up once. The genes are TRBV6-5 and TRBJ2-7; D not resolved. Germline CDR1 is MNHEY and CDR2 is SVGAGI. This CDR3 spans 16 amino acids. The V end was cut by 4 bases, the J end by 0 bases, with 16 bases between. The CDR3 reads CASSSQKTESSYEQYF. CDR3 bases: TGTGCCAGCAGTTCGCAAAAGACCGAGAGCTCCTACGAGCAGTACTTC.

The chain combines TRBV7-8 with TRBJ2-2, with D maybe TRBD2 (6 bases). CDR3 length: 17 residues. Germline lookup yields CDR1 SGHVS and CDR2 FQNEAQ. With 5 bases removed from V and 1 base from J, the gap between germline ends came to 17 bases. CDR3 amino acids: CASSPRGMGGNTGELFF. In nucleotides, the CDR3 is TGTGCCAGCAGCCCCCGGGGGATGGGGGGGAACACCGGGGAGCTGTTTTTT. The entire variable domain, with the rest obtained from reference TRBV7-8 and TRBJ2-2, is as follows: GAGVSQSPRYKVAKRGQDVALRCDPISGHVSLFWYQQALGQGPEFLTYFQNEAQLDKSGLPSDRFFAERPEGSVSTLKIQRTQQEDSAVYLCASSPRGMGGNTGELFFGEGSRLTVL.

The chain joins TRBV18 to TRBJ2-1; D may be TRBD2 (5 bases). V gave up 3 bases and J gave up 8 bases, with 11 bases separating them. The CDR3 runs 13 residues. Germline V CDR1 and CDR2: KGHSH, LQKENI. CDR3: CASSPDYNDEQFF. For the CDR3, the DNA is TGTGCCAGCTCACCCGACTACAACGATGAGCAGTTCTTC. Based on the CDR3 plus reference TRBV18 and TRBJ2-1, the full variable domain is NAGVMQNPRHLVRRRGQEARLRCSPMKGHSHVYWYRQLPEEGLKFMVYLQKENIIDESGMPKERFSAEFPKEGPSILRIQQVVRGDSAAYFCASSPDYNDEQFFGPGTRLTVL.

This chain links TRBV11-3 with TRBJ2-3; maybe TRBD2 (5 bases). Germline V CDR1 and CDR2: SGHNT, YENEEA. The V gene lost 1 base and the J gene lost 2 bases, with 13 bases spanning the gap. The CDR3 sequence is 16 residues long. CDR3 sequence reads: CASSLGGRGNTDTQYF. The DNA for the CDR3 is TGTGCCAGCAGCTTAGGAGGGCGAGGAAACACAGATACGCAGTATTTT.

The rearrangement links TRBV12-3 or TRBV12-4 to TRBJ1-2, with D perhaps matching TRBD1 (5 bases). The CDR3 covers 13 residues. V lost 3 bases and J 4 bases, leaving 9 bases between the germline ends. The CDR3 reads CASSLQGGYGYTF. CDR3 bases: TGTGCCAGCAGTTTGCAGGGAGGCTATGGCTACACCTTC.

The rearrangement joins TRBV2 to TRBJ2-3, with TRBD2 matching 7 bases. The germline CDR1 and CDR2 sequences are SNHLY and FYNNEI. There are 15 residues in the CDR3. With 6 bases clipped from V and 4 bases from J, the junction kept 10 bases outside the gene matches. The CDR3 here is CASREVGGSADTQYF. The CDR3 DNA follows: TGTGCCAGCAGAGAGGTTGGCGGGAGTGCAGATACGCAGTATTTT.

This rearrangement joins TRBV7-9 to TRBJ2-1; 12 nucleotides line up with TRBD2. Germline V gene sequence: CDR1 SEHNR, CDR2 FQNEAQ (reference sequence). V lost 5 bases, J lost 0 bases, and 8 bases stayed unmatched. There are 18 residues in the CDR3. This CDR3 reads CASSPRTSGVSSYNEQFF. The CDR3 coding sequence is TGTGCCAGCAGCCCACGGACTAGCGGGGTTAGCTCCTACAATGAGCAGTTCTTC.

Only one count was recorded for this clone. The V call is TRBV7-9, the J call TRBJ2-7; 9 positions agree with TRBD1. This CDR3 region has 15 residues. The V gene end was trimmed by 4 bases and the J gene end by 2 bases; junction bases not matched to a gene: 6. The germline V gene has CDR1 SEHNR and CDR2 FQNEAQ (reference sequence). CDR3 in amino acids: CASSWFRDRAYEQYF. The DNA of the CDR3 is TGTGCCAGCAGCTGGTTCCGGGACAGGGCCTACGAGCAGTACTTC.